The 23 T cell receptor beta chains below all came from one sample that was sequenced in a study of technical replicates of blood from a few donors. Assay used: immunoSEQ multiplex PCR; TCRdb lists only in-frame clones, some missing. The sample lists 65,000 to 80,000 clones, more than 85% occurring once. Input material: T cells isolated from PBMCs. The receptors come from a human donor in good health.

This CDR3 is CASSLRYEQYF. CDR3 DNA sequence: TGTGCCAGCAGTTTACGTTACGAGCAGTACTTC. The chain joins TRBV28 to TRBJ2-7; no definite D call. V dropped 2 bases and J dropped 4 bases, with 3 bases sitting between them. The V gene's germline CDR1 is MDHEN and CDR2 SYDVKM. This CDR3 comprises 11 residues.

The chain links TRBV30 to TRBJ1-4; D may be TRBD1 (6 bases). CDR3 length: 16 residues. Trimming stripped 4 bases from V and 11 bases from J, with 26 bases between. Germline V CDR1 and CDR2: GTSNPN, SVGIG (reference sequence). CDR3 coding DNA: TGTGCCTGGACAGGACAGCCCGACAAAAGAAGCTTGAAACTGTTTTTT. It codes for CAWTGQPDKRSLKLFF.

The chain is built from TRBV11-3 and TRBJ2-2; D ambiguous. The CDR3 sequence is 12 residues long. CDR1 and CDR2 from the germline V gene are SGHNT and YENEEA. The V end was cut by 2 bases, the J end by 6 bases, with 4 bases between. CDR3 region: CASSLSAGELFF. The CDR3 coding sequence is TGTGCCAGCAGCTTAAGCGCCGGGGAGCTGTTTTTT. The full variable domain, completed using reference TRBV11-3 and TRBJ2-2, is EAGVVQSPRYKIIEKKQPVAFWCNPISGHNTLYWYLQNLGQGPELLIRYENEEAVDDSQLPKDRFSAERLKGVDSTLKIQPAELGDSAVYLCASSLSAGELFFGEGSRLTVL.

The V and J genes are TRBV30 and TRBJ1-2, with 8 bases matching TRBD1. The CDR3 length is 13 residues. V shed 4 bases, J shed 4 bases, and the junction held 5 bases outside the gene matches. CDR1 GTSNPN and CDR2 SVGIG come from the germline V gene (reference sequence). This CDR3 reads CAWNRDRFYGYTF. The CDR3 nucleotides are TGTGCCTGGAATAGGGACAGGTTCTATGGCTACACCTTC.

The J gene is TRBJ2-7, the V gene TRBV7-2, with D unresolved. This CDR3 region has 14 residues. Looked up from germline, CDR1 is SGHTA and CDR2 is FQGNSA. Trimming removed 0 bases at V and 2 bases at J, with 8 bases between. CDR3 nucleotide sequence: TGTGCCAGCAGCTTAGCTCACCCTACCTACGAGCAGTACTTC. It codes for CASSLAHPTYEQYF.

The chain joins TRBV2 to TRBJ2-7; D remains unclear. CDR3 length equals 10 residues. CDR1 is SNHLY, CDR2 FYNNEI, per germline. V was cut by 8 bases and J by 2 bases, with 4 bases left in between. CDR3 loop: CASSAYEQYF. CDR3 DNA sequence: TGTGCCAGCTCAGCCTACGAGCAGTACTTC.

This chain joins TRBV7-9 and TRBJ2-7, with 7 bases lining up with TRBD2. The CDR3 is 15 amino acids. Trimming at V came to 5 bases and at J to 2 bases, leaving 9 bases not matched to a gene. Germline V lookup: CDR1 SEHNR, CDR2 FQNEAQ (reference sequence). The CDR3 here is CASSPVLASTYEQYF. Here the CDR3 DNA reads TGTGCCAGCAGCCCCGTACTAGCGTCTACCTACGAGCAGTACTTC.

The J gene is TRBJ1-1, the V gene TRBV5-4; the D gene is possibly TRBD1 (5 bases). The CDR3 is 13 amino acids. Germline CDR1 reads SGHNT; CDR2 reads YYREEE (reference sequence). V shed 5 bases and J shed 4 bases, with 12 bases lying between them. CDR3 loop: CASSAAGRTEAFF. CDR3 nucleotide sequence: TGTGCCAGCAGTGCTGCGGGGCGCACTGAAGCTTTCTTT.

This chain joins TRBV29-1 and TRBJ1-2, with D uncertain. Trimming stripped 0 bases from V and 3 bases from J, with 8 bases between. In germline, CDR1 is SQVTM, CDR2 ANQGSEA. The CDR3 totals 13 residues. The CDR3 nucleotides are TGCAGCGTTGAAGATGGAGCTTACTATGGCTACACCTTC. Translation: CSVEDGAYYGYTF.

The V call is TRBV7-9, the J call TRBJ1-4, with TRBD1 as a possible D gene (5 bases). The germline V and J ends were trimmed by 5 bases and 5 bases, with 15 bases remaining between them. The germline V gene encodes CDR1 SEHNR and CDR2 FQNEAQ (reference sequence). This CDR3 is 15 amino acids long. The CDR3 bases are TGTGCCAGCAGCCGCGGGGACGGAACGAATGAAAAACTGTTTTTT. Translating it yields CASSRGDGTNEKLFF.

CDR3 coding DNA: TGCGCCAGCAGCTTGAGGAGCGGCTACGAGCAGTACTTC. Its protein is CASSLRSGYEQYF. The gene calls are TRBV5-1 and TRBJ2-7, with D possibly TRBD2 on 5 matching bases. V was shortened by 1 base and J by 3 bases, with 8 bases between the two germline ends. This CDR3 is built from 13 residues. Germline CDR1 reads SGHRS; CDR2 reads YFSETQ.

The chain links TRBV19 to TRBJ1-2, with D possibly being TRBD1 (6 bases). The CDR3 totals 12 residues. V lost 5 bases to trimming and J lost 8 bases, with 12 bases between them. Per germline, CDR1 LNHDA and CDR2 SQIVND (reference sequence). DNA for the CDR3: TGTGCCAGTAGTTTAACAGGGATAGGCTACACCTTC. Translating gives CASSLTGIGYTF.

The CDR3 region is CASSSGDGYTF. In nucleotides, the CDR3 is TGTGCCAGCAGTTCAGGGGATGGCTACACCTTC. The chain links TRBV6-5 to TRBJ1-2; D is possibly TRBD1 (6 bases). Trimming stripped 4 bases from V and 6 bases from J, with 6 bases between. The CDR3 covers 11 residues. Germline assignment: CDR1 MNHEY and CDR2 SVGAGI.

This clone was picked up one time. The CDR3 reads CASSVEGGRAEAFF. CDR3 nucleotides: TGTGCCAGCAGCGTAGAGGGCGGGCGCGCTGAAGCTTTCTTT. The chain employs TRBV9 and TRBJ1-1; no definite D call. CDR3 length: 14 amino acids. Germline V gives CDR1 SGDLS, CDR2 YYNGEE. The V and J ends lost 0 bases and 6 bases respectively, with 12 bases between them. Full variable domain (missing parts from reference TRBV9 and TRBJ1-1): DSGVTQTPKHLITATGQRVTLRCSPRSGDLSVYWYQQSLDQGLQFLIQYYNGEERAKGNILERFSAQQFPDLHSELNLSSLELGDSALYFCASSVEGGRAEAFFGQGTRLTVV.

The chain carries TRBV7-3 and TRBJ2-2; TRBD2 matches 10 bases. Germline values: CDR1 SGHTA, CDR2 FQGTGA. The CDR3 runs 15 residues. V lost 2 bases to trimming and J lost 3 bases; unmatched junction nucleotides: 0. The CDR3 region has the DNA TGTGCCAGCAGCTTACTAGCGGGAGACACCGGGGAGCTGTTTTTT. Its translation: CASSLLAGDTGELFF.

The chain uses TRBV29-1 and TRBJ2-7; TRBD2 might be the D (5 bases). The germline V and J ends were trimmed by 4 bases and 0 bases, with 10 bases remaining between them. Germline CDR1 and CDR2: SQVTM and ANQGSEA. CDR3 length equals 13 residues. The CDR3 sequence is CSVASGSSYEQYF. CDR3 sequence (DNA): TGCAGCGTTGCGAGCGGAAGCTCCTACGAGCAGTACTTC.

This chain joins TRBV11-2 and TRBJ1-5, with TRBD1 identical over 7 bases. Germline V lookup: CDR1 SGHAT, CDR2 FQNNGV. The CDR3 length is 13 residues. V was pared by 3 bases and J by 5 bases, with 1 base of the junction left unmatched. CDR3 residues: CASSLTGYQPQHF. For the CDR3, the DNA is TGTGCCAGCAGCTTGACAGGGTATCAGCCCCAGCATTTT.

The chain combines TRBV6-6 with TRBJ2-3; D possibly corresponds to TRBD2 (6 bases). V lost 2 bases to trimming and J lost 2 bases, with 11 bases between them. CDR1 and CDR2 (germline): MNHNY, SVGAGI (reference sequence). The CDR3 is made up of 15 amino acids. The CDR3 protein is CASSYGGGLTDTQYF. The CDR3 DNA is TGTGCCAGCAGTTACGGCGGAGGGCTCACAGATACGCAGTATTTT.

V is TRBV7-8 and J is TRBJ2-7, with 11 bases that match TRBD1. With V trimmed by 4 bases and J by 0 bases, 5 bases remained unmatched. Germline V gene lookup returns CDR1 SGHVS and CDR2 FQNEAQ. The CDR3 sequence is 16 residues long. CDR3 amino acids: CASSSSGTGGSYEQYF. In DNA form, the CDR3 reads TGTGCCAGCAGCTCCTCCGGGACAGGGGGCTCCTACGAGCAGTACTTC.

The J gene is TRBJ2-7, the V gene TRBV6-6; the match to TRBD1 covers 7 bases. V lost 4 bases to trimming and J lost 3 bases; unmatched junction nucleotides: 6. Per the germline V gene, CDR1 is MNHNY and CDR2 is SVGAGI (reference sequence). The CDR3 is made up of 14 amino acids. The CDR3 DNA sequence: TGTGCCAGCAGTTCTCCTCGGACAGGCTACGAGCAGTACTTC. It encodes CASSSPRTGYEQYF.

The V call is TRBV7-2, the J call TRBJ2-7; D is possibly TRBD2 (5 bases). This CDR3 comprises 13 residues. Trimming took 6 bases from V and 1 from J, leaving 10 bases between them. Looked up from germline, CDR1 is SGHTA and CDR2 is FQGNSA. CDR3 DNA sequence: TGTGCCAGCAGTCCTGGGAGATCCTACGAGCAGTACTTC. It translates to CASSPGRSYEQYF.

Here the CDR3 reads CASLGGPTYEQYF. The CDR3 DNA is TGTGCCAGTCTAGGGGGACCGACCTACGAGCAGTACTTC. This sequence joins TRBV19 and TRBJ2-7, with D possibly TRBD1 on 6 matching bases. CDR1 is LNHDA, CDR2 SQIVND, per germline (reference sequence). Trimming left V 8 bases short and J 2 bases short, with 13 bases between. This CDR3 region has 13 residues.

The rearrangement joins TRBV12-5 to TRBJ1-1; D perhaps matches TRBD1 (6 bases). Germline lookup yields CDR1 LGHNT and CDR2 FRNRAP. The CDR3 is 15 amino acids. With 0 bases removed from V and 1 base from J, the gap between germline ends came to 9 bases. The CDR3 DNA is TGTGCTAGTGGTTTGGTACCGGACAGGAACACTGAAGCTTTCTTT. Translated: CASGLVPDRNTEAFF. Full variable domain (outside the CDR3, taken from reference TRBV12-5 and TRBJ1-1): DARVTQTPRHKVTEMGQEVTMRCQPILGHNTVFWYRQTMMQGLELLAYFRNRAPLDDSGMPKDRFSAEMPDATLATLKIQPSEPRDSAVYFCASGLVPDRNTEAFFGQGTRLTVV.